These 25 T cell receptor beta chains originate from one sample sequenced in a study of T-cell reconstitution after alpha-beta-depleted transplantation in children. Unique molecular identifiers featured in how the TCRbeta library was prepared. TCRdb analysed the PCR reads with MiXCR anew, one entry per CDR3 protein. In the table there are more than 300,000 distinct CDR3 sequences, 15% to 20% of which are singletons. Sample: PBMCs, mostly from graft donor cells, taken 360 days after TCRalphabeta/CD19-depleted stem cell transplant. The receptors here all came from a male patient aged 2 to 9 who had a stem cell transplant for acute lymphoblastic leukemia, so the T cells may come from the graft donor.

The chain couples TRBV23-1 to TRBJ2-1; weak D call: TRBD2 (6 bases). TRBV23-1 counts as an open reading frame of uncertain function. Trimming pared 6 bases from V and 0 bases from J, leaving 12 bases between. CDR3 length equals 15 residues. The CDR3 loop reads CASSGEVDSYNEQFF. CDR3 nucleotide sequence: TGCGCCAGCAGCGGGGAGGTGGACTCCTACAATGAGCAGTTCTTC.

This clonotype was picked up a small number of times. The rearrangement links TRBV12-3 or TRBV12-4 to TRBJ2-5; D ambiguous. Trimming removed 4 bases from V and 4 bases from J, with 7 bases in between. This CDR3 region has 12 residues. The CDR3 loop is CASSSVRETQYF. For the CDR3, the DNA is TGTGCCAGCAGTTCCGTGCGAGAGACCCAGTACTTC.

This clonotype was seen ten or more times. The chain links TRBV29-1 to TRBJ2-7; D gene ambiguous. The CDR3 covers 13 residues. The V end was cut by 0 bases, the J end by 3 bases, with 9 bases between. CDR1 is SQVTM and CDR2 is ANQGSEA in the germline V gene. CDR3 bases: TGCAGCGTTGAAGATGTCGAAGACTACGAGCAGTACTTC. This sequence encodes CSVEDVEDYEQYF.

There are a few counts of this clonotype. The V and J genes are TRBV24-1 and TRBJ2-2; 8 bases agree with TRBD1. The CDR3 totals 16 residues. Germline lookup yields CDR1 KGHDR and CDR2 SFDVKD. J was trimmed by 2 bases and V by 6 bases; bases with no gene match: 7. In DNA form, the CDR3 reads TGTGCCACCAGTCGGACAGGGACAACTAACACCGGGGAGCTGTTTTTT. Amino acid sequence: CATSRTGTTNTGELFF.

The rearrangement joins TRBV12-5 to TRBJ2-7; D not resolved. Trimming stripped 6 bases from V and 3 bases from J, with 12 bases between. Germline V gene lookup returns CDR1 LGHNT and CDR2 FRNRAP. This CDR3 contains 13 residues. Here the CDR3 reads CASGYDGRYEQYF. The CDR3, as DNA: TGTGCTAGTGGATACGACGGGCGCTACGAGCAGTACTTC.

The chain has TRBV11-2 and TRBJ2-5, with 13 nucleotides matching TRBD2. V gave up 4 bases and J gave up 3 bases; unmatched junction bases: 2. Germline V gene lookup returns CDR1 SGHAT and CDR2 FQNNGV. This CDR3 contains 15 residues. The CDR3: CASSSGTSGEETQYF. The CDR3 DNA follows: TGTGCCAGCAGCTCAGGGACTAGCGGGGAAGAGACCCAGTACTTC. Complete variable domain (other parts from reference TRBV11-2 and TRBJ2-5): EAGVAQSPRYKIIEKRQSVAFWCNPISGHATLYWYQQILGQGPKLLIQFQNNGVVDDSQLPKDRFSAERLKGVDSTLKIQPAKLEDSAVYLCASSSGTSGEETQYFGPGTRLLVL.

This clonotype came up a few times. The chain recombines TRBV12-3 or TRBV12-4 with TRBJ2-3; no clear D gene. Trimming took off 6 bases at V and 2 bases at J, with 12 bases between the two ends. The CDR3 loop spans 14 amino acids. The CDR3 nucleotides are TGTGCCAGCAGCCATCGGGTGGACACAGATACGCAGTATTTT. It translates to CASSHRVDTDTQYF.

This chain connects TRBV6-6 to TRBJ2-2; a possible D gene is TRBD1 (6 bases). The germline V and J ends were trimmed by 8 bases and 6 bases, with 13 bases remaining between them. The germline V gene encodes CDR1 MNHNY and CDR2 SVGAGI (reference sequence). CDR3 size: 13 residues. The CDR3 protein is CASAVQGPGELFF. The CDR3 coding sequence is TGTGCCAGCGCCGTCCAGGGGCCCGGGGAGCTGTTTTTT.

The rearrangement links TRBV13 to TRBJ2-7; 8 bases are shared with TRBD1. Losses at the gene ends were 3 bases for V and 6 bases for J; bases not matched to a gene: 13. The CDR3 runs to 16 residues. The V gene's germline CDR1 is PRHDT and CDR2 FYEKMQ (reference sequence). DNA for the CDR3: TGTGCCAGCAGCTTGGACAGGGCACTCCCGGGTCCCGAGCAGTACTTC. Its protein is CASSLDRALPGPEQYF.

This clonotype has a handful of counts. The chain is built from TRBV4-1 and TRBJ2-4, with a weak D call TRBD1 (5 bases). Germline V gene sequence: CDR1 MGHRA, CDR2 YSYEKL. V shed 0 bases and J shed 7 bases, with 10 bases lying between them. The CDR3 extends over 14 amino acids. The CDR3, as DNA: TGCGCCAGCAGCCAAGATCTCGCAGGGAACATTCAGTACTTC. Its translation is CASSQDLAGNIQYF.

In this sample, this clonotype turned up a few times. The chain employs TRBV9 and TRBJ2-7; D may match TRBD1 or TRBD2 (6 bases each). Germline loops: CDR1 SGDLS, CDR2 YYNGEE. The V gene lost 0 bases and the J gene lost 2 bases, with 9 bases spanning the gap. The CDR3 spans 14 residues. The CDR3 loop reads CASSVGGAAYEQYF. In DNA, the CDR3 is TGTGCCAGCAGCGTAGGGGGGGCCGCCTACGAGCAGTACTTC.

This clonotype was observed at least ten times. The rearrangement links TRBV3-1 to TRBJ1-1; D gene ambiguous. The germline gives CDR1 LGHDT, CDR2 YNNKEL (reference sequence). CDR3 length: 14 amino acids. V was cut by 1 base and J by 2 bases, with 8 bases left in between. The CDR3 spells CASSQVAGNTEAFF. CDR3 coding DNA: TGTGCCAGCAGCCAAGTTGCGGGAAACACTGAAGCTTTCTTT.

The genes are TRBV4-1 and TRBJ1-1; 8 bases are shared with TRBD1. The CDR3 length is 14 residues. V lost 5 bases to trimming and J lost 4 bases; unmatched junction nucleotides: 6. Germline CDR1 and CDR2: MGHRA and YSYEKL. CDR3 region: CASSIRRGPTEAFF. CDR3 DNA sequence: TGCGCCAGCAGCATCCGCAGGGGGCCCACTGAAGCTTTCTTT.

The table lists this clonotype with many counts. This chain connects TRBV6-2 or TRBV6-3 to TRBJ2-5, with 10 positions matching TRBD2. The V gene end was trimmed by 8 bases and the J gene end by 4 bases; junction bases not matched to a gene: 4. CDR1 and CDR2 (germline): MNHEY, SVGEGT. CDR3 length equals 13 residues. CDR3: CASLIAGGETQYF. CDR3 bases: TGTGCCAGCCTAATAGCGGGAGGAGAGACCCAGTACTTC.

There are a few counts of this clonotype. V and J are TRBV7-9 and TRBJ1-2; no clear D. This CDR3 spans 14 amino acids. Trimming removed 2 bases from V and 0 bases from J, with 7 bases in between. Germline assignment: CDR1 SEHNR and CDR2 FQNEAQ (reference sequence). The CDR3, as DNA: TGTGCCAGCAGCTTAACGCAGCCTAACTATGGCTACACCTTC. It translates to CASSLTQPNYGYTF. The full variable domain, in which reference TRBV7-9 and TRBJ1-2 provide the parts outside the CDR3, is DTGVSQNPRHKITKRGQNVTFRCDPISEHNRLYWYRQTLGQGPEFLTYFQNEAQLEKSRLLSDRFSAERPKGSFSTLEIQRTEQGDSAMYLCASSLTQPNYGYTFGSGTRLTVV.

There are a few counts of this clonotype. V gene TRBV6-1 combines with J gene TRBJ1-6; 7 bases are shared with TRBD1. The V and J ends lost 3 bases and 1 base, in that order; junction bases with no gene match: 0. Germline V lookup: CDR1 MNHNS, CDR2 SASEGT. CDR3 length equals 15 residues. This CDR3 reads CASSDRGSYNSPLHF. Written as DNA, the CDR3 is TGTGCCAGCAGTGACAGGGGGTCCTATAATTCACCCCTCCACTTT.

This clonotype showed up many times. The genes are TRBV5-1 and TRBJ2-7, with D unclear. Per the germline V gene, CDR1 is SGHRS and CDR2 is YFSETQ. The CDR3 has 14 residues. Trimming removed 0 bases from V and 3 bases from J, with 10 bases in between. The CDR3 protein is CASSLAVRSYEQYF. The CDR3 DNA is TGCGCCAGCAGCTTGGCCGTTAGGAGCTACGAGCAGTACTTC. Based on the CDR3 plus reference TRBV5-1 and TRBJ2-7, the full variable domain is KAGVTQTPRYLIKTRGQQVTLSCSPISGHRSVSWYQQTPGQGLQFLFEYFSETQRNKGNFPGRFSGRQFSNSRSEMNVSTLELGDSALYLCASSLAVRSYEQYFGPGTRLTVT.

This clonotype was observed a handful of times. The chain recombines TRBV19 with TRBJ2-4, with a tentative D call TRBD2 (6 bases). V dropped 3 bases and J dropped 0 bases, with 12 bases sitting between them. This CDR3 comprises 16 residues. CDR1 and CDR2 from the germline V gene are LNHDA and SQIVND (reference sequence). CDR3 region: CASSMTAGLAKNIQYF. The CDR3 DNA is TGTGCCAGTAGTATGACGGCGGGGCTAGCCAAAAACATTCAGTACTTC. The entire variable domain, with the rest obtained from reference TRBV19 and TRBJ2-4, is as follows: DGGITQSPKYLFRKEGQNVTLSCEQNLNHDAMYWYRQDPGQGLRLIYYSQIVNDFQKGDIAEGYSVSREKKESFPLTVTSAQKNPTAFYLCASSMTAGLAKNIQYFGAGTRLSVL.

The rearrangement links TRBV5-6 to TRBJ2-7, with 12 bases aligning to TRBD2. The germline CDR1 and CDR2 sequences are SGHDT and YYEEEE. The CDR3 spans 16 residues. J was trimmed by 5 bases and V by 3 bases; bases with no gene match: 9. As DNA, the CDR3 is TGTGCCAGCAGCTCTGAGACTAGCGGGAGTCAACACGAGCAGTACTTC. Translating it yields CASSSETSGSQHEQYF.

This clonotype appeared a few times. J is TRBJ2-5 and V is TRBV27; TRBD1 is a possible D gene (6 bases). Trimming removed 5 bases from V and 5 bases from J, with 15 bases in between. Looked up from germline, CDR1 is MNHEY and CDR2 is SMNVEV (reference sequence). This CDR3 is built from 14 residues. CDR3 DNA sequence: TGTGCCAGCAGTACCGATGGGGGCTGGGAGACCCAGTACTTC. Encoded protein: CASSTDGGWETQYF.

The rearrangement links TRBV30 to TRBJ1-2, with D hard to call. Germline-derived CDR1 and CDR2 are GTSNPN and SVGIG (reference sequence). V was shortened by 4 bases and J by 3 bases, with 18 bases between the two germline ends. The CDR3 length is 15 residues. The CDR3 reads CAWMRWASEDYGYTF. CDR3 DNA: TGTGCCTGGATGCGTTGGGCCTCGGAGGACTATGGCTACACCTTC.

This clonotype was counted a few times. The CDR3 loop is CASSDMSEGDEQFF. For the CDR3, the DNA is TGTGCCAGCAGTGACATGTCAGAGGGGGATGAGCAGTTCTTC. The chain uses TRBV2 and TRBJ2-1, with D possibly matching TRBD1 (6 bases). Germline V gives CDR1 SNHLY, CDR2 FYNNEI. The CDR3 contains 14 residues. Trimming cost V 3 bases and J 8 bases, with 14 bases left between them.

The chain recombines TRBV12-3 or TRBV12-4 with TRBJ2-3, with 7 bases that match TRBD2. The CDR3 extends over 14 amino acids. The ends lost 7 bases at V and 0 bases at J; junction bases unmatched: 4. Here the CDR3 reads CASTAGLSTDTQYF. The CDR3 region has the DNA TGTGCCAGCACCGCGGGACTAAGCACAGATACGCAGTATTTT.

The chain joins TRBV5-1 to TRBJ2-1; 9 bases agree with TRBD2. Germline V lookup: CDR1 SGHRS, CDR2 YFSETQ. The CDR3 totals 16 residues. V lost 0 bases to trimming and J lost 3 bases; unmatched junction nucleotides: 4. The CDR3 region has the DNA TGCGCCAGCAGCTTGGAGCTAGCGGGACTCTACAATGAGCAGTTCTTC. This gives the protein CASSLELAGLYNEQFF.

This clonotype was counted a few times. The J gene is TRBJ2-1, the V gene TRBV6-1; 8 positions match TRBD1. Germline V gives CDR1 MNHNS, CDR2 SASEGT. The CDR3 is 14 amino acids. J was trimmed by 6 bases and V by 7 bases; bases with no gene match: 8. The CDR3 loop reads CASTPTGAFNEQFF. The CDR3 coding sequence is TGTGCCAGCACCCCGACAGGGGCTTTCAATGAGCAGTTCTTC.